Each of the 29 T cell receptor beta chains below was sequenced from the same sample in a study of shared clonotypes between healthy human individuals. TCRdb's table, derived via immunoSEQ multiplex PCR, lists solely in-frame clones and lacks some. The sample includes some 980,000 clones, 76% of them seen just once. Sequencing input: memory CD4+ T cells sorted from blood. As for subset: CD45RA-negative fraction. These receptors were collected from a man aged 18 to 30 in good health.

CDR3 DNA: TGTGCCAGCAGCCTACCTAGCGGGAGGAGCACCGGGGAGCTGTTTTTT. This gives the protein CASSLPSGRSTGELFF. This chain links TRBV9 with TRBJ2-2; TRBD2 matches at 11 bases. Trimming took 4 bases from V and 4 from J; bases not matched to a gene: 6. The CDR3 totals 16 residues. Germline V gene sequence: CDR1 SGDLS, CDR2 YYNGEE. The whole variable domain, remainder taken from reference TRBV9 and TRBJ2-2, is DSGVTQTPKHLITATGQRVTLRCSPRSGDLSVYWYQQSLDQGLQFLIQYYNGEERAKGNILERFSAQQFPDLHSELNLSSLELGDSALYFCASSLPSGRSTGELFFGEGSRLTVL.

The genes are TRBV2 and TRBJ1-4; D is uncertain. Looked up from germline, CDR1 is SNHLY and CDR2 is FYNNEI. The CDR3 is made up of 13 amino acids. V was cut by 4 bases and J by 7 bases, with 10 bases left in between. The CDR3 reads CASSVRLGEKLFF. The CDR3 region has the DNA TGTGCCAGCAGTGTTAGGTTGGGTGAAAAACTGTTTTTT.

This clone was seen a few times. The V and J genes are TRBV6-1 and TRBJ2-2; TRBD1 matches 7 bases. The CDR3 has 14 amino acids. V gave up 6 bases and J gave up 2 bases; unmatched junction bases: 3. In germline, CDR1 is MNHNS, CDR2 SASEGT. The CDR3 protein is CASRTGPNTGELFF. The CDR3 DNA follows: TGTGCCAGCAGGACAGGGCCCAACACCGGGGAGCTGTTTTTT.

The V and J genes are TRBV6-1 and TRBJ2-6; D call uncertain. Per germline, CDR1 MNHNS and CDR2 SASEGT. Trimming cost V 3 bases and J 0 bases, with 6 bases left between them. The CDR3 sequence is 15 residues long. The CDR3 bases are TGTGCCAGCAGTGAGGGCCTCTCTGGGGCCAACGTCCTGACTTTC. Its protein product is CASSEGLSGANVLTF.

The genes are TRBV5-1 and TRBJ2-3, with D hard to call. The ends were cut back, 5 bases at V and 6 bases at J, with 4 bases in the middle. The CDR3 covers 10 residues. Germline CDR1 reads SGHRS; CDR2 reads YFSETQ. CDR3 nucleotides: TGCGCCAGCAGAGGCGATACGCAGTATTTT. Amino acids: CASRGDTQYF.

This clone appeared once. V usage is TRBV7-2 and J usage is TRBJ2-5; no clear D. Germline CDR1 is SGHTA and CDR2 is FQGNSA. The V end lost 5 bases, the J end lost 2 bases, and 9 bases lay between the germline ends. The CDR3 is 13 amino acids. The CDR3: CASSQVQQETQYF. The DNA of the CDR3 is TGTGCCAGCAGCCAGGTACAACAAGAGACCCAGTACTTC.

This clone appeared once. This chain links TRBV7-2 with TRBJ2-5; no definite D call. The CDR3 is 15 residues long. Between the trimmed V and J ends, which lost 3 bases and 7 bases, there was a span of 18 bases. CDR1 and CDR2 from the germline V gene are SGHTA and FQGNSA. CDR3 coding DNA: TGTGCCAGCAGCTTGGAGTTTTCCGTCGGTAGGACCCAGTACTTC. Encoded protein: CASSLEFSVGRTQYF.

The CDR3 nucleotides are TGTGCCAGCAGTCTTCCCGGGAGGCAGAGTAATGAAAAACTGTTTTTT. Translation: CASSLPGRQSNEKLFF. The rearrangement uses TRBV28 and TRBJ1-4; D not certain. The CDR3 is made up of 16 amino acids. V was trimmed by 5 bases and J by 4 bases, leaving 17 bases between them. Germline CDR1 MDHEN, CDR2 SYDVKM.

The chain recombines TRBV29-1 with TRBJ2-7; the D is unclear. The CDR3 consists of 12 residues. Trimming removed 1 base from V and 0 bases from J, with 4 bases in between. The V gene's germline CDR1 is SQVTM and CDR2 ANQGSEA. The CDR3 DNA reads TGCAGCGTTGAAGCTCCCTCCTACGAGCAGTACTTC. Its translation: CSVEAPSYEQYF.

The chain carries TRBV7-9 and TRBJ2-1; D unresolved. V was clipped by 0 bases and J by 8 bases, with 11 bases between them. CDR1 is SEHNR and CDR2 is FQNEAQ in the germline V gene (reference sequence). This CDR3 spans 14 amino acids. The CDR3 loop reads CASSLASSSHEQFF. In DNA, the CDR3 is TGTGCCAGCAGCTTAGCGAGCAGTAGCCATGAGCAGTTCTTC.

In regard to this clone: Additional DNA sequences in this sample encode the identical CDR3. The chain links TRBV5-6 to TRBJ1-1, with 11 bases fitting TRBD1. Unmatched junction bases numbered 7, after V lost 4 bases and J lost 5 bases. This CDR3 is 15 amino acids long. Germline lookup yields CDR1 SGHDT and CDR2 YYEEEE. In DNA form, the CDR3 reads TGTGCCAGCAGCCCCGGACAGGGGGCTTGGACTGAAGCTTTCTTT. Its translation is CASSPGQGAWTEAFF.

V is TRBV2 and J is TRBJ1-1; D is possibly TRBD1 (6 bases). This CDR3 contains 18 residues. The ends were cut back, 8 bases at V and 3 bases at J, with 28 bases in the middle. Germline CDR1 is SNHLY and CDR2 is FYNNEI. The DNA of the CDR3 is TGTGCCAGCTCACGGATGGGGGGGCAAGGGTGGTCGGACACTGAAGCTTTCTTT. Translating it yields CASSRMGGQGWSDTEAFF.

For this clone: This specimen includes other DNA sequences encoding the same CDR3. The chain couples TRBV7-9 to TRBJ2-1; 9 bases match TRBD2. Germline-derived CDR1 and CDR2 are SEHNR and FQNEAQ (reference sequence). The CDR3 has 14 residues. V dropped 3 bases and J dropped 7; count of bases not matched to a gene: 4. CDR3 in amino acids: CASSLGLAENEQFF. In DNA, the CDR3 is TGTGCCAGCAGCTTGGGACTAGCCGAGAATGAGCAGTTCTTC.

The chain recombines TRBV28 with TRBJ2-7; 8 bases fit TRBD1. From germline, CDR1 is MDHEN and CDR2 SYDVKM. This CDR3 contains 16 residues. V was pared by 5 bases and J by 2 bases, with 11 bases of the junction left unmatched. In DNA, the CDR3 is TGTGCCAGCAGTGCCGCTGGGACAGGCTTTACCTACGAGCAGTACTTC. Translated, it gives CASSAAGTGFTYEQYF.

The gene calls are TRBV7-9 and TRBJ1-4; D might be TRBD1 (6 bases). CDR1 is SEHNR and CDR2 is FQNEAQ in the germline V gene (reference sequence). This CDR3 spans 16 amino acids. Trimming took off 5 bases at V and 0 bases at J, with 13 bases between the two ends. CDR3 sequence reads: CASSPGQTATNEKLFF. The DNA of the CDR3 is TGTGCCAGCAGCCCCGGACAGACCGCAACTAATGAAAAACTGTTTTTT.

The rearrangement uses TRBV6-5 and TRBJ1-1, with a tentative D call TRBD1 (5 bases). Trimming cost V 4 bases and J 4 bases, with 13 bases left between them. The CDR3 totals 14 residues. The V gene's germline CDR1 is MNHEY and CDR2 SVGAGI. Here the CDR3 reads CASSSRVRATEAFF. Written as DNA, the CDR3 is TGTGCCAGCAGTTCCAGGGTGCGGGCCACTGAAGCTTTCTTT.

The chain employs TRBV7-8 and TRBJ1-1, with D possibly being TRBD1 (6 bases). V was cut by 8 bases and J by 0 bases, with 13 bases left in between. CDR3 length: 14 residues. Germline V gives CDR1 SGHVS, CDR2 FQNEAQ. The CDR3 spells CASLTGNLNTEAFF. DNA for the CDR3: TGTGCCAGCTTAACAGGGAATTTGAACACTGAAGCTTTCTTT. Variable domain in full (rest from reference TRBV7-8 and TRBJ1-1): GAGVSQSPRYKVAKRGQDVALRCDPISGHVSLFWYQQALGQGPEFLTYFQNEAQLDKSGLPSDRFFAERPEGSVSTLKIQRTQQEDSAVYLCASLTGNLNTEAFFGQGTRLTVV.

The chain couples TRBV7-8 to TRBJ2-7; 8 nucleotides agree with TRBD2. Germline V gene sequence: CDR1 SGHVS, CDR2 FQNEAQ. V lost 3 bases, J lost 3 bases, and 13 bases stayed unmatched. This CDR3 has 17 residues. CDR3 loop: CASSFQTLAGGFYEQYF. Written as DNA, the CDR3 is TGTGCCAGCAGCTTTCAGACTCTGGCGGGAGGATTCTACGAGCAGTACTTC.

The rearrangement joins TRBV6-5 to TRBJ2-2, with D possibly matching TRBD1 (6 bases). With 6 bases removed from V and 8 bases from J, the gap between germline ends came to 19 bases. Germline loops: CDR1 MNHEY, CDR2 SVGAGI. The CDR3 has 15 amino acids. The CDR3 DNA reads TGTGCCAGCAGCTACCGGGACAAGCCGCCGGGGGAGCTGTTTTTT. Translated, it gives CASSYRDKPPGELFF.

The J gene is TRBJ2-3, the V gene TRBV6-1, with D hard to call. The CDR3 is 13 residues long. Germline lookup yields CDR1 MNHNS and CDR2 SASEGT. The germline V and J ends were trimmed by 6 bases and 2 bases, with 9 bases remaining between them. As DNA, the CDR3 is TGTGCCAGCAGCGATTTCCCCACAGATACGCAGTATTTT. Translated, it gives CASSDFPTDTQYF.

This clone was counted at least ten times. The chain joins TRBV6-6 to TRBJ1-2; D possibly corresponds to TRBD1 (5 bases). This CDR3 comprises 16 residues. Germline CDR1 is MNHNY and CDR2 is SVGAGI (reference sequence). V lost 6 bases and J lost 4, with 21 bases in between. This CDR3 reads CASSSTAQERGYGYTF. The DNA of the CDR3 is TGTGCCAGCAGCTCAACAGCCCAAGAGAGGGGCTATGGCTACACCTTC.

This clone showed up just once. The chain joins TRBV19 to TRBJ1-3; no definite D call. The V gene's germline CDR1 is LNHDA and CDR2 SQIVND (reference sequence). The V end was cut by 3 bases, the J end by 0 bases, with 12 bases between. The CDR3 sequence is 16 residues long. The CDR3 bases are TGTGCCAGTAGTATTGGCTGGCTCCGCTCTGGAAACACCATATATTTT. Translating gives CASSIGWLRSGNTIYF.

V is TRBV5-1 and J is TRBJ2-1; the match to TRBD2 covers 7 bases. The V gene's germline CDR1 is SGHRS and CDR2 YFSETQ. Unmatched junction bases numbered 2, after V lost 2 bases and J lost 0 bases. The CDR3 has 15 residues. CDR3 sequence: CASSLAGYSYNEQFF. Written as DNA, the CDR3 is TGCGCCAGCAGCTTAGCGGGATACTCCTACAATGAGCAGTTCTTC.

This sequence joins TRBV30 and TRBJ1-5, with TRBD1 matching 7 bases. CDR1 and CDR2 from the germline V gene are GTSNPN and SVGIG (reference sequence). V trimming: 3 bases; J trimming: 3 bases; junction bases outside the gene matches: 5. This CDR3 is built from 14 residues. CDR3 region: CAWSQGQFNQPQHF. CDR3 nucleotide sequence: TGTGCCTGGAGCCAGGGACAGTTCAATCAGCCCCAGCATTTT. Variable domain in full (rest from reference TRBV30 and TRBJ1-5): SQTIHQWPATLVQPVGSPLSLECTVEGTSNPNLYWYRQAAGRGLQLLFYSVGIGQISSEVPQNLSASRPQDRQFILSSKKLLLSDSGFYLCAWSQGQFNQPQHFGDGTRLSIL.

About this clone itself: Distinct nucleotide sequences in the sample also encode this CDR3. V is TRBV5-1 and J is TRBJ2-1, with 9 bases aligning to TRBD1. This CDR3 is built from 14 residues. The V gene end was trimmed by 4 bases and the J gene end by 5 bases; junction bases not matched to a gene: 4. Germline CDR1 and CDR2: SGHRS and YFSETQ. The CDR3 DNA reads TGCGCCAGCAGCCCCGGGACAGGGAACAATGAGCAGTTCTTC. It specifies CASSPGTGNNEQFF.

This clone was counted a few times. This chain joins TRBV5-4 and TRBJ2-3, with D perhaps matching TRBD1 or TRBD2 (5 bases each). Germline V gene data show CDR1 as SGHNT and CDR2 as YYREEE (reference sequence). CDR3 length: 15 residues. The V end was cut by 6 bases, the J end by 2 bases, with 16 bases between. The CDR3, as DNA: TGTGCCAGCACTAAGGGACGAGGATTCACAGATACGCAGTATTTT. Residues: CASTKGRGFTDTQYF.

With respect to this clone: Other DNA sequences in the same sample also yield this CDR3. This chain joins TRBV20-1 and TRBJ2-3; no reliable D call. Trimming left V 1 base short and J 5 bases short, with 4 bases between. This CDR3 region has 11 residues. Germline V gene data show CDR1 as DFQATT and CDR2 as SNEGSKA (reference sequence). The CDR3 loop reads CSARVVDTQYF. CDR3 bases: TGCAGTGCTAGAGTGGTAGATACGCAGTATTTT.

The genes are TRBV4-3 and TRBJ2-3, with TRBD2 matching 9 bases. The CDR3 length is 17 residues. The germline gives CDR1 LGHNA, CDR2 YSLEER. J lost 5 bases, V lost 0 bases, and 9 bases had no gene match. Here the CDR3 reads CASSQDLGREGQDTQYF. CDR3 DNA sequence: TGCGCCAGCAGCCAAGATTTGGGGCGGGAGGGACAAGATACGCAGTATTTT.

The V call is TRBV4-1, the J call TRBJ2-3, with TRBD2 matching over 15 bases. This CDR3 has 18 residues. V lost 4 bases, J lost 2 bases, and 7 bases stayed unmatched. Germline CDR1 is MGHRA and CDR2 is YSYEKL. The CDR3 DNA sequence: TGCGCCAGCAGCCCCCAGGGACTAGCGGGAGGCCCCACAGATACGCAGTATTTT. Its translation: CASSPQGLAGGPTDTQYF.